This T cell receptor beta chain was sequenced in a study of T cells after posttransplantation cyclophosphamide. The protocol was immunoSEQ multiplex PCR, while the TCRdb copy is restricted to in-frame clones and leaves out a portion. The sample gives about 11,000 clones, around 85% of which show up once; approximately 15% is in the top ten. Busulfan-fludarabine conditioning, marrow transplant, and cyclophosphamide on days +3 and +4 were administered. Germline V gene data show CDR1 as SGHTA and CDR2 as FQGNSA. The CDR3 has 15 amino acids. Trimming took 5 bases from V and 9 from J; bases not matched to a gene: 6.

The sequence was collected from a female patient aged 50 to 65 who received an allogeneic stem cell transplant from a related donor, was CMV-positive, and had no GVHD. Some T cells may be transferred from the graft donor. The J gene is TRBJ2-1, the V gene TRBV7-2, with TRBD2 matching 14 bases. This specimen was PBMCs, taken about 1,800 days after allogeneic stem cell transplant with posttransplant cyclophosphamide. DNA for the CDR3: TGTGCCAGCAGCCCGGGACTAGCGGGAGTAAGTGAGCAGTTCTTC. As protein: CASSPGLAGVSEQFF.